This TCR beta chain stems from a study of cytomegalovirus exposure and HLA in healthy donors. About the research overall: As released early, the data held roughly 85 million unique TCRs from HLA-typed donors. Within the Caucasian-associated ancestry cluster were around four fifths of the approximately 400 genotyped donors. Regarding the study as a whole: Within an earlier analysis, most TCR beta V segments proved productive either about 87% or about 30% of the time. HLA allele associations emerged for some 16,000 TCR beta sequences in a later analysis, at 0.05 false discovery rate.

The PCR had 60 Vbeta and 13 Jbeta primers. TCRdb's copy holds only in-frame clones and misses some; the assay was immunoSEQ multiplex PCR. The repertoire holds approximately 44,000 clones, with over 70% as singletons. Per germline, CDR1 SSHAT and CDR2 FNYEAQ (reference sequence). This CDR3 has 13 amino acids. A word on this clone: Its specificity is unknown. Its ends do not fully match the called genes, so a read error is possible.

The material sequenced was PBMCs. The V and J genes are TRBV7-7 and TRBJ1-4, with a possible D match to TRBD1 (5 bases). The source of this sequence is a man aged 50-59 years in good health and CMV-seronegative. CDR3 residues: CASSSGRGDKLFF. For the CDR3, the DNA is TGTGCTAGCAGCTCAGGACGGGGGGATAAACTGTTTTTT.